This T cell receptor beta chain was sequenced for a study of blood T cell repertoires in COVID-19 (TCRdb year 2020). Describing the broader study: Collaborator samples came from the United States, Italy and Spain and covered acute and convalescent phases of COVID-19. The prospective study material was composed of cDNA or gDNA derived from T cells, B-cell-depleted T cells, or PBMCs. Deeply sampled blood TCRbeta repertoires from subjects exposed to, actively infected with, or recovered from COVID-19 were included in the dataset. The repertoires were made available in a free public database intended to serve as a resource for research on the immune response to SARS-CoV-2. The samples were drawn from two sources: the first 160 participants of the ongoing ImmuneRACE study, and 1,254 subjects contributed by 6 global collaborators. The sample metadata nearly always contained a de-identified subject ID, COVID-19 status, age in years and sex. Where available, HLA class I and class II types were obtained from metadata supplied by the sample provider rather than from assay-based typing. Broad study findings and their caveats: How much clinical and demographic metadata was included differed by source and by participant, and the metadata was provided uncurated.

The immunoSEQ Assay, a bias-controlled multiplex PCR, was used to amplify TCRbeta CDR3 regions from genomic DNA. In the source study's methods: Nucleated cell counts per sample were estimated from amplification of reference gene primers within the assay. To quantify the absolute abundance of each unique TCRbeta CDR3 rearrangement, sequence reads were collapsed and filtered. Productive Simpson clonality was computed per sample as the square root of Simpson's diversity index over productive rearrangements. TCRdb carries this immuneACCESS record with in-frame sequences only. Its versions omit some clonotypes, under half of them owing to an unresolved V gene in the studies checked, with the rest unexplained. V and J calls and clone size are as listed in that table; D and trimming were resolved from the DNA. This sample lists more than 60,000 clones; more than 90% were detected once. The ten largest account for 15% to 20% of the sample.

The collaborating institutions used their own protocols to collect whole blood in K2EDTA tubes. For TCRbeta analysis, collaborator samples were shipped as frozen whole blood, as isolated PBMCs, or as DNA extracted from either sample type. The CDR1 and CDR2 encoded by the germline V gene (reference sequence) are LGHDT and YNNKEL. From the cysteine through the phenylalanine, the CDR3 covers 14 amino acids. Kept here is only the CDR3 DNA, which spans 42 bases and is read in frame from base 1. Compared with germline, V lacks 4 bases and J lacks 6 bases; bases without a gene match: 5. As concerns this clone: It lacks a known antigen. Within one base of it there is no much larger clone, and no base qualities were kept.

The sequenced sample consisted of peripheral blood. The rearranged segments are TRBV3-1 (or the pseudogene TRBV3-2) and TRBJ1-2, with 10 junctional bases fitting TRBD1. This TCR derives from a woman over 75 with active or convalescent COVID-19. The nucleotide sequence is TGTGCCAGCAGCCCCTCCGGGACAGGGGATGGCTACACCTTC. This yields the protein CASSPSGTGDGYTF.